These 24 T cell receptor beta chains were all obtained from the same sample, sequenced in a study of OX40 agonist ivuxolimab in advanced cancers. The data were produced by immunoSEQ multiplex PCR, yet TCRdb's version contains in-frame clones alone and is incomplete. The repertoire holds fewer than 80,000 clones, with approximately 89% as singletons. The sample was CD4+ or CD8+ T cells sorted from blood, taken in a trial of the OX40 agonist ivuxolimab. These TCRs come from an adult with an advanced solid tumor such as melanoma, head and neck, liver or kidney cancer.

The chain has TRBV2 and TRBJ1-1; possibly TRBD1 for D (5 bases). The V and J ends lost 7 bases and 5 bases respectively, with 14 bases between them. In germline, CDR1 is SNHLY, CDR2 FYNNEI. The CDR3 is 13 amino acids. The CDR3 sequence: CASTLMGGTEAFF. The DNA of the CDR3 is TGTGCCAGCACCTTAATGGGGGGGACTGAAGCTTTCTTT.

This rearrangement joins TRBV25-1 to TRBJ2-5, with D possibly matching TRBD1 (6 bases). This CDR3 has 14 residues. Per germline, CDR1 MGHDK and CDR2 SYGVNS. Deletions cut 6 bases from V and 5 bases from J, with 16 bases between. CDR3 bases: TGTGCCAGCAGCCCAGTGGACAGTACGGAGACCCAGTACTTC. Translation: CASSPVDSTETQYF.

V usage is TRBV19 and J usage is TRBJ2-1; D uncertain. Deletions cut 5 bases from V and 4 bases from J, with 9 bases between. Germline assignment: CDR1 LNHDA and CDR2 SQIVND (reference sequence). This CDR3 has 13 residues. Here the CDR3 reads CASSPPHYNEQFF. The CDR3 DNA reads TGTGCCAGTAGTCCTCCCCATTACAATGAGCAGTTCTTC.

The V gene is TRBV7-9, the J gene TRBJ1-6; D is ambiguous. Deletions cut 2 bases from V and 4 bases from J, with 6 bases between. Germline V gives CDR1 SEHNR, CDR2 FQNEAQ (reference sequence). This CDR3 spans 14 amino acids. CDR3 protein: CASSLLGYNSPLHF. CDR3 coding DNA: TGTGCCAGCAGCTTATTGGGATATAATTCACCCCTCCACTTT.

This clone was counted once. The rearrangement uses TRBV6-4 and TRBJ1-6; 8 nucleotides agree with TRBD1. The CDR3 is 16 amino acids. Unmatched junction bases numbered 11, after V lost 6 bases and J lost 7 bases. Germline V gene sequence: CDR1 MRHNA, CDR2 SNTAGT. The CDR3 loop is CASSRTGFRENSPLHF. The CDR3 DNA is TGTGCCAGCAGCCGGACAGGGTTTCGAGAGAATTCACCCCTCCACTTT.

This sequence joins TRBV11-2 and TRBJ2-1; 8 bases line up with TRBD2. The CDR3 is 16 residues long. J gave up 0 bases and V 4 bases, and 5 bases lay outside the gene matches. CDR1 and CDR2 from the germline V gene are SGHAT and FQNNGV. The CDR3: CASSWTSLSSYNEQFF. CDR3 sequence (DNA): TGTGCCAGCAGCTGGACTAGCCTAAGCTCCTACAATGAGCAGTTCTTC.

The V call is TRBV27, the J call TRBJ2-5, with 13 nucleotides matching TRBD2. The CDR3 runs to 15 residues. Germline CDR1 MNHEY, CDR2 SMNVEV (reference sequence). J lost 5 bases, V lost 7 bases, and 7 bases had no gene match. This CDR3 reads CASMPGLAGLETQYF. The CDR3 DNA sequence: TGTGCCAGCATGCCGGGACTAGCGGGGTTGGAGACCCAGTACTTC.

The chain combines TRBV2 with TRBJ1-4; D uncertain. The CDR3 runs 13 residues. V gave up 4 bases and J gave up 7 bases, with 10 bases separating them. Germline V gives CDR1 SNHLY, CDR2 FYNNEI. The CDR3 nucleotides are TGTGCCAGCAGTGGGAGCGAGGGTGAAAAACTGTTTTTT. This sequence encodes CASSGSEGEKLFF.

The CDR3: CASFGGGGPVDEQFF. The DNA for the CDR3 is TGTGCCAGTTTTGGGGGCGGGGGCCCCGTGGATGAGCAGTTCTTC. The chain has TRBV19 and TRBJ2-1; D is perhaps TRBD2 (7 bases). The CDR3 sequence is 15 residues long. The germline V and J ends were trimmed by 8 bases and 8 bases, with 22 bases remaining between them. CDR1 is LNHDA, CDR2 SQIVND, per germline (reference sequence). Looking up the rest from reference TRBV19 and TRBJ2-1 gives the full variable domain: DGGITQSPKYLFRKEGQNVTLSCEQNLNHDAMYWYRQDPGQGLRLIYYSQIVNDFQKGDIAEGYSVSREKKESFPLTVTSAQKNPTAFYLCASFGGGGPVDEQFFGPGTRLTVL.

V gene TRBV9 combines with J gene TRBJ1-1; 7 bases are shared with TRBD1. J gave up 5 bases and V 3 bases, and 13 bases lay outside the gene matches. CDR3 length equals 16 residues. CDR1 is SGDLS, CDR2 YYNGEE, per germline. CDR3 bases: TGTGCCAGCAGCGACAGACAGGGCGGAGGAAAAACTGAAGCTTTCTTT. Residues: CASSDRQGGGKTEAFF.

The rearrangement joins TRBV2 to TRBJ1-5; 10 nucleotides line up with TRBD1. The CDR3 is 17 amino acids. Germline V lookup: CDR1 SNHLY, CDR2 FYNNEI. The J segment lost 3 bases and the V segment lost 5 bases, leaving 10 bases of the junction unmatched. The chain's CDR3 is CASSTDPGQGINQPQHF. DNA of the CDR3: TGTGCCAGCAGTACAGACCCGGGACAGGGGATCAATCAGCCCCAGCATTTT.

The gene calls are TRBV18 and TRBJ2-5; D is perhaps TRBD2 (6 bases). The CDR3 is 14 residues long. V gave up 2 bases and J gave up 4 bases, with 11 bases separating them. Germline CDR1 and CDR2: KGHSH and LQKENI. The CDR3 loop reads CASSPEEGLETQYF. CDR3 in DNA: TGTGCCAGCTCACCAGAGGAGGGGTTAGAGACCCAGTACTTC.

V is TRBV6-1 and J is TRBJ2-7; 10 nucleotides agree with TRBD1. Germline assignment: CDR1 MNHNS and CDR2 SASEGT. Trimming at V came to 6 bases and at J to 4 bases, leaving 6 bases not matched to a gene. This CDR3 contains 14 residues. The CDR3 nucleotides read TGTGCCAGCAGCTACGGGACAGGGGTGTACGAGCAGTACTTC. This gives the protein CASSYGTGVYEQYF.

The chain links TRBV5-5 to TRBJ1-5, with D uncertain. The germline CDR1 and CDR2 sequences are SGHKS and YYEKEE (reference sequence). The CDR3 runs 15 residues. V dropped 0 bases and J dropped 5 bases, with 12 bases sitting between them. The CDR3 loop is CASSLDRAGYQPQHF. CDR3 bases: TGTGCCAGCAGCTTGGATAGGGCCGGATATCAGCCCCAGCATTTT.

The chain uses TRBV18 and TRBJ1-5; TRBD1 might be the D (6 bases). The CDR3 covers 17 residues. With 2 bases removed from V and 0 bases from J, the gap between germline ends came to 14 bases. Germline CDR1 KGHSH, CDR2 LQKENI. DNA of the CDR3: TGTGCCAGCTCACCAGTGGGGGGCGATTATAGCAATCAGCCCCAGCATTTT. This translates into CASSPVGGDYSNQPQHF.

This clone turned up a few times. V gene TRBV2 combines with J gene TRBJ2-3, with 8 bases matching TRBD1. Germline trimming cut 6 bases from V and 5 bases from J; bases unmatched to any gene: 1. The CDR3 has 12 amino acids. In germline, CDR1 is SNHLY, CDR2 FYNNEI. The CDR3 reads CASSDRGDTQYF. The CDR3 DNA sequence: TGTGCCAGCAGCGACAGGGGAGATACGCAGTATTTT.

The chain joins TRBV6-4 to TRBJ1-1; D is ambiguous. Looked up from germline, CDR1 is MRHNA and CDR2 is SNTAGT. The CDR3 extends over 13 amino acids. Between the trimmed V and J ends, which lost 3 bases and 0 bases, there was a span of 5 bases. The CDR3 DNA is TGTGCCAGCAGTGAAGAGATGAACACTGAAGCTTTCTTT. This sequence encodes CASSEEMNTEAFF.

The chain employs TRBV5-1 and TRBJ2-2, with 7 bases fitting TRBD1. Looked up from germline, CDR1 is SGHRS and CDR2 is YFSETQ. The V segment lost 4 bases and the J segment 5 bases; nucleotides outside the gene matches: 8. The CDR3 has 15 amino acids. The CDR3 spells CASSQQGTRTGELFF. The CDR3 bases are TGCGCCAGCAGCCAACAGGGGACGAGGACCGGGGAGCTGTTTTTT.

As DNA, the CDR3 is TGTGCCAGCAGCTTCCCGGCGACTAGGGGGCATGAGCAGTTCTTC. Protein sequence: CASSFPATRGHEQFF. This rearrangement joins TRBV7-9 to TRBJ2-1; TRBD1 might be the D (7 bases). Trimming removed 3 bases at V and 8 bases at J, with 17 bases between. The CDR3 loop spans 15 amino acids. Germline CDR1 SEHNR, CDR2 FQNEAQ (reference sequence).

The rearrangement uses TRBV5-5 and TRBJ1-1; perhaps TRBD1 as D (6 bases). The V gene lost 4 bases and the J gene lost 1 base, with 8 bases spanning the gap. Per the germline V gene, CDR1 is SGHKS and CDR2 is YYEKEE (reference sequence). The CDR3 extends over 13 amino acids. CDR3 in DNA: TGTGCCAGCAGCAAACAGGGGAACACTGAAGCTTTCTTT. Amino acids: CASSKQGNTEAFF. Full variable domain (missing parts from reference TRBV5-5 and TRBJ1-1): DAGVTQSPTHLIKTRGQQVTLRCSPISGHKSVSWYQQVLGQGPQFIFQYYEKEERGRGNFPDRFSARQFPNYSSELNVNALLLGDSALYLCASSKQGNTEAFFGQGTRLTVV.

V and J are TRBV6-6 and TRBJ1-5; D is ambiguous. This CDR3 is 13 amino acids long. Trimming stripped 4 bases from V and 5 bases from J, with 9 bases between. Germline V gene data show CDR1 as MNHNY and CDR2 as SVGAGI (reference sequence). The CDR3 spells CASSSSSDQPQHF. In DNA form, the CDR3 reads TGTGCCAGCAGTTCCTCAAGTGATCAGCCCCAGCATTTT.

This CDR3 reads CASRAPGGTYEQYF. Here the CDR3 DNA reads TGCGCCAGCAGAGCCCCAGGCGGGACCTACGAGCAGTACTTC. The V call is TRBV5-1, the J call TRBJ2-7; possible D gene TRBD2, 6 bases. The CDR3 loop spans 14 amino acids. Trimming pared 5 bases from V and 2 bases from J, leaving 14 bases between. Germline CDR1 and CDR2: SGHRS and YFSETQ. Full variable domain (rest looked up from reference TRBV5-1 and TRBJ2-7): KAGVTQTPRYLIKTRGQQVTLSCSPISGHRSVSWYQQTPGQGLQFLFEYFSETQRNKGNFPGRFSGRQFSNSRSEMNVSTLELGDSALYLCASRAPGGTYEQYFGPGTRLTVT.

The rearrangement links TRBV7-2 to TRBJ1-5; D not certain. V shed 6 bases and J shed 5 bases, with 20 bases lying between them. Looked up from germline, CDR1 is SGHTA and CDR2 is FQGNSA. This CDR3 region has 16 residues. The CDR3 protein is CASSPQIQGGHQPQHF. The CDR3 DNA is TGTGCCAGCAGTCCCCAGATCCAAGGAGGTCATCAGCCCCAGCATTTT.

This clone was counted between two and nine times. The gene calls are TRBV19 and TRBJ1-6; 9 bases align to TRBD1. Germline V gene lookup returns CDR1 LNHDA and CDR2 SQIVND (reference sequence). The V segment lost 9 bases and the J segment 9 bases; nucleotides outside the gene matches: 9. This CDR3 is 14 amino acids long. CDR3 loop: CASLEGTGLSPLHF. The CDR3 nucleotides read TGTGCCAGCCTCGAGGGGACAGGGCTTTCACCCCTCCACTTT. The full variable domain, in which reference TRBV19 and TRBJ1-6 provide the parts outside the CDR3, is DGGITQSPKYLFRKEGQNVTLSCEQNLNHDAMYWYRQDPGQGLRLIYYSQIVNDFQKGDIAEGYSVSREKKESFPLTVTSAQKNPTAFYLCASLEGTGLSPLHFGNGTRLTVT.